This T cell receptor beta chain is drawn from a study of blood T cell repertoires in COVID-19. Study at large: The samples span acute and convalescent COVID-19 from the United States, Italy and Spain.

The CDR3 has 12 residues. Germline trimming cut 11 bases from V and 9 bases from J; bases unmatched to any gene: 10. Germline lookup yields CDR1 MNHNY and CDR2 SVGAGI (reference sequence). Data came from immunoSEQ multiplex PCR; TCRdb stores just in-frame clones and leaves some out. Of roughly 120,000 clones in the sample, approximately 84% were seen once. The receptor's source is a man aged 40-50 years with acute or convalescent COVID-19. What was sequenced was peripheral blood. The chain joins TRBV6-6 to TRBJ1-5; 7 nucleotides align to TRBD1. CDR3 bases: TGTGCCTCTGGGGACAGTATGAGGCCCCAGCATTTT. Its translation: CASGDSMRPQHF.